The present entry profiles one T cell receptor (beta chain) with its context. Its target is not known. V lost 0 bases to trimming and J lost 4 bases; unmatched junction nucleotides: 15. The CDR3 consists of 21 residues. Germline assignment: CDR1 MNHEY and CDR2 SVGEGT. This specimen comes from a study of response to subunit inactivated influenza vaccine. MiXCR was run by TCRdb on the RT-PCR reads, yielding one entry per CDR3 protein. This table has about 700,000 distinct CDR3 sequences, about 15% appearing once. Study-wide findings and caveats: That few new T cells are recruited by each seasonal influenza vaccination was the authors' suggestion.

The starting material was PBMCs from blood, obtained around two weeks before vaccination. This clonotype originated in a man between 50 and 59 years old who received an inactivated influenza vaccine. V and J are TRBV6-2 or TRBV6-3 and TRBJ2-6; 10 bases align to TRBD2. The chain's CDR3 is CASSYSSWRLAGERGANVLTF. CDR3 DNA: TGTGCCAGCAGTTACTCGAGTTGGCGCCTAGCGGGAGAGAGGGGGGCCAACGTCCTGACTTTC.